Listed below are T cell receptor beta chains from one sample, sequenced in a study of cytomegalovirus exposure and HLA in healthy donors. Generated by immunoSEQ multiplex PCR, the TCRdb table keeps only in-frame clones and is missing some. The sample yields about 33,000 clones, of which the top ten take up around 3.5%. Input material: PBMCs. All receptors derive from a man aged 40-49 years in good health and CMV-seronegative. CDR3s include the opening cysteine and the closing phenylalanine or tryptophan. A D gene is named only where the DNA matches it firmly.

TRBJ1-5	TRBV19	TRBD1	TGTGCCGGGGGACAGGGTCTACTCAATCAGCCCCAGCATTTT	CAGGQGLLNQPQHF
TRBJ2-7	TRBV30	TRBD1	TGTGCCTGGAGTACCGGGACAGGGAATAGCGACGAGCAGTACTTC	CAWSTGTGNSDEQYF
TRBJ1-2	TRBV18	TRBD1	TGTGCCAGCTCACCCGACAGGGGGCAGAATGGCTACACTTTC	CASSPDRGQNGYTF
TRBJ2-3	TRBV10-3	TRBD2	TGTGCCATCAGTGAGTCCCTAGCGGGAGTCACAGATACGCAGTATTTT	CAISESLAGVTDTQYF
TRBJ1-1	TRBV19	TRBD1	TGTGCCAGTAGTATAGGGGGACAGAATGAAGCTTTCTTT	CASSIGGQNEAFF
TRBJ2-7	TRBV7-2	TRBD1	TGTGCCAGCAGCTTGGGACAGGGGAGCGCCTACGAGCAGTACTTC	CASSLGQGSAYEQYF
TRBJ1-2	TRBV28	-	TGTGCCAGCAGTTTAGTAGGGGTGGATGGCTACACCTTC	CASSLVGVDGYTF
TRBJ1-1	TRBV18	-	TGTGCCAGCTCACCTTTTCCGGGACAATCGAACACTGAAGCTTTCTTT	CASSPFPGQSNTEAFF
TRBJ1-2	TRBV6-1	TRBD1	TGTGCCAGCAGGGACCGGGACAGGGGGTATGGCTACACCTTC	CASRDRDRGYGYTF
TRBJ1-1	TRBV28	TRBD1	TGTGAAGTCAGGGGGCAATTCGTAACTGAAGCTTTCTTT	CEVRGQFVTEAFF
TRBJ2-3	TRBV18	-	TGTGCCAGCTCACCATCTACGGCTAGCTCGGATACGCAGTATTTT	CASSPSTASSDTQYF
TRBJ2-7	TRBV28	-	TGTGCCAGCAGTTTCCTTAGGCTTACTAACGAGCAGTACTTC	CASSFLRLTNEQYF
TRBJ2-1	TRBV6-1	TRBD2	TGTGCCAGCAGTGAAGACGCGGGAGCGATGGGCAATGAGCAGTTCTTC	CASSEDAGAMGNEQFF
TRBJ2-3	TRBV2	TRBD2	TGTGCCAGCACCGGGACTACTAGCACAGATACGCAGTATTTT	CASTGTTSTDTQYF
TRBJ2-7	TRBV7-9	TRBD1	TGTGCCAGCAGCTTGGGGACAGGGCTTTACGAGCAGTACTTC	CASSLGTGLYEQYF
TRBJ2-3	TRBV19	-	TGTGCCAGTAGTATAGTCCAGGGGACAGATACGCAGTATTTT	CASSIVQGTDTQYF
TRBJ2-5	TRBV19	TRBD2	TGTGCCAGTAGTATTAAACGGCTAGCGGGAGGGGGCGGGACCCAGTACTTC	CASSIKRLAGGGGTQYF
TRBJ1-2	TRBV7-9	TRBD1	TGTGCCAGCAGCTTTGGCGGGACAGGGGAGAAGGGTAACTATGGCTACACCTTC	CASSFGGTGEKGNYGYTF
TRBJ2-7	TRBV28	-	TGTGCCAGACCGACTGATTTACAGGACACCTCCTACGAGCAGTACTTC	CARPTDLQDTSYEQYF
TRBJ2-6	TRBV18	TRBD1	TGTGCCAGCTCACCCACGGGACAGGGCCCGTTGGCCAACGTCCTGACTTTC	CASSPTGQGPLANVLTF
TRBJ2-2	TRBV6-4	TRBD1	TGTGCCAGCAAAGAAAATGCAGGGGGCCCCGGGGAGCTGTTTTTT	CASKENAGGPGELFF
TRBJ2-3	TRBV30	TRBD2	TGTGCCTGGGGACTAGCGGGACTGTCAGATACGCAGTATTTT	CAWGLAGLSDTQYF
TRBJ1-2	TRBV27	-	TGTGCCAGCGGCGGGATCGCCCCTTTCTATGGCTACACCTTC	CASGGIAPFYGYTF
TRBJ2-2	TRBV4-3	-	TGCGCCAGCAGCCAAGATGCTAGGCCCGCCGGGGAGCTGTTTTTT	CASSQDARPAGELFF
TRBJ2-3	TRBV6-5	TRBD2	TGTGCCAGCAGTCCCCCAGGCGGGAGAGGAGATACGCAGTATTTT	CASSPPGGRGDTQYF
TRBJ2-5	TRBV7-9	TRBD2	TGTGCCAGCAGCTTAGAGGGACTAGCGGGAGGGGGCCAAGAGACCCAGTACTTC	CASSLEGLAGGGQETQYF
TRBJ1-1	TRBV19	-	TGTGCCAGTAGGCCGGGAACGTACCTCATGAACACTGAAGCTTTCTTT	CASRPGTYLMNTEAFF
TRBJ2-2	TRBV6-5	-	TGTGCCAGCAGTTACGGACAGCACACCGGGGAGCTGTTTTTT	CASSYGQHTGELFF
TRBJ2-3	TRBV4-3	TRBD2	TGCGCCAGCAGTACTCGGCTAGCGGGGTGGGGGGAGAGCACAGATACGCAGTATTTT	CASSTRLAGWGESTDTQYF
TRBJ2-2	TRBV5-1	TRBD2	TGCGCCAGCAGCTGGGCGGGAGGTACCGGGGAGCTGTTTTTT	CASSWAGGTGELFF
TRBJ2-7	TRBV25-1	-	TGTGCCAGCAGTGGGGGGGACGACGCCTACGAGCAGTACTTC	CASSGGDDAYEQYF
TRBJ2-7	TRBV7-8	-	TGTGCCAGCAGCTTACAAGGGGCGGGAAGCTCCTACGAGCAGTACTTC	CASSLQGAGSSYEQYF
TRBJ2-1	TRBV5-1	-	TGCGCCAGCAGCTGGCGGGGGACAGGCGTCGATGAGCAGTTCTTC	CASSWRGTGVDEQFF